These 32 T cell receptor beta chains share one sample of origin, sequenced in a study of blood T cells in healthy people across ages. Then a second PCR, running roughly 7 to 11 cycles, was carried out with a sample-barcoded 5' primer and a J-beta primer mix. TCRdb re-called the 5' RACE reads through MiXCR, storing one row per CDR3 protein. The sample consists of 650,000 to 800,000 distinct CDR3 sequences, about 50% of them appearing once. Sequencing was performed on blood. The receptors come from a woman older than 75 in good health.

This clonotype was recorded a few times. The chain links TRBV12-3 or TRBV12-4 to TRBJ2-1, with 11 bases fitting TRBD2. Unmatched junction bases numbered 10, after V lost 6 bases and J lost 0 bases. The CDR3 contains 18 residues. In nucleotides, the CDR3 is TGTGCCAGCAGACCACTAGCGGGAGCCGCGAGCTCCTACAATGAGCAGTTCTTC. Its translation: CASRPLAGAASSYNEQFF.

This chain connects TRBV7-2 to TRBJ2-7; a possible D gene is TRBD1 (5 bases). Germline loops: CDR1 SGHTA, CDR2 FQGNSA. This CDR3 contains 13 residues. Trimming shortened V by 4 bases and J by 6 bases, and 13 bases separated the two germline ends. Written as DNA, the CDR3 is TGTGCCAGCAGCTCTAGTGGGCAGGGCGAGCAGTACTTC. It is translated as CASSSSGQGEQYF.

This rearrangement joins TRBV10-2 to TRBJ2-1; D possibly uses TRBD1 or TRBD2 (5 bases each). Trimming cost V 6 bases and J 1 base, with 10 bases left between them. From germline, CDR1 is WSHSY and CDR2 SAAADI. This CDR3 comprises 14 residues. The CDR3 DNA follows: TGCGCCAGCAGACGGGACGGTTCCTACAATGAGCAGTTCTTC. Amino acids: CASRRDGSYNEQFF.

A few counts support this clonotype. This sequence joins TRBV3-1 and TRBJ1-5; D might be TRBD1 (6 bases). CDR1 LGHDT and CDR2 YNNKEL come from the germline V gene (reference sequence). The germline V and J ends were trimmed by 1 base and 2 bases, with 12 bases remaining between them. The CDR3 covers 16 residues. CDR3 in amino acids: CASSQGGRSGNQPQHF. The CDR3 DNA reads as TGTGCCAGCAGCCAAGGGGGGCGGTCGGGCAATCAGCCCCAGCATTTT. Filled out from reference TRBV3-1 and TRBJ1-5, the complete variable domain reads DTAVSQTPKYLVTQMGNDKSIKCEQNLGHDTMYWYKQDSKKFLKIMFSYNNKELIINETVPNRFSPKSPDKAHLNLHINSLELGDSAVYFCASSQGGRSGNQPQHFGDGTRLSIL.

The chain has TRBV6-2 or TRBV6-3 and TRBJ2-5; TRBD2 might be the D (6 bases). Deletions cut 8 bases from V and 4 bases from J, with 11 bases between. The CDR3 covers 12 residues. Per germline, CDR1 MNHEY and CDR2 SVGEGT. This CDR3 reads CASGEALETQYF. CDR3 in DNA: TGTGCCAGCGGGGAGGCCCTAGAGACCCAGTACTTC.

This clonotype is a singleton in its sample. The CDR3 DNA sequence: TGTGCCAGCAGCGTAGGCGGGGGGCATATCCAAGAGACCCAGTACTTC. As protein: CASSVGGGHIQETQYF. The chain recombines TRBV9 with TRBJ2-5; 8 positions match TRBD2. The CDR3 is 16 residues long. Germline V gives CDR1 SGDLS, CDR2 YYNGEE. V dropped 0 bases and J dropped 1; count of bases not matched to a gene: 5.

This clonotype has only a few counts. V and J are TRBV20-1 and TRBJ2-7, with D possibly TRBD1 on 7 matching bases. Trimming stripped 0 bases from V and 1 base from J, with 16 bases between. CDR3 size: 16 residues. Per germline, CDR1 DFQATT and CDR2 SNEGSKA (reference sequence). CDR3 sequence: CSARDVGRGDSYEQYF. CDR3 bases: TGCAGTGCTAGAGACGTGGGCAGGGGGGATTCCTACGAGCAGTACTTC.

J is TRBJ1-5 and V is TRBV6-6, with a weak D call TRBD1 (5 bases). The CDR3 loop spans 15 amino acids. Germline values: CDR1 MNHNY, CDR2 SVGAGI (reference sequence). Trimming removed 2 bases at V and 5 bases at J, with 13 bases between. CDR3 residues: CASSYARVGDQPQHF. The DNA of the CDR3 is TGTGCCAGCAGTTACGCGAGGGTAGGGGATCAGCCCCAGCATTTT.

Many counts were recorded for this clonotype. The chain carries TRBV2 and TRBJ2-5, with D unresolved. Deletions cut 7 bases from V and 0 bases from J, with 6 bases between. The CDR3 loop spans 12 amino acids. The V gene's germline CDR1 is SNHLY and CDR2 FYNNEI. CDR3 sequence (DNA): TGTGCCAGCACAGTGTACCAAGAGACCCAGTACTTC. Encoded protein: CASTVYQETQYF.

This clonotype was observed a handful of times. V gene TRBV27 combines with J gene TRBJ2-1; perhaps TRBD2 as D (5 bases). The DNA end is more similar to TRBJ2-7, so the J call may be wrong. CDR1 MNHEY and CDR2 SMNVEV come from the germline V gene (reference sequence). There are 15 residues in the CDR3. DNA for the CDR3: TGTGCCAGCAGTCCGAGGGTGGCTCCCTACAATGAGCAGTACTTC. This sequence encodes CASSPRVAPYNEQYF.

The chain employs TRBV10-3 and TRBJ2-3; a possible D gene is TRBD2 (7 bases). The V gene's germline CDR1 is ENHRY and CDR2 SYGVKD. The CDR3 totals 16 residues. The germline V and J ends were trimmed by 4 bases and 2 bases, with 16 bases remaining between them. CDR3 nucleotides: TGTGCCATCAGTGCCGGGACGGGGGGCTTCACAGATACGCAGTATTTT. Translated: CAISAGTGGFTDTQYF.

The CDR3 DNA reads TGTGCCAGCAGCATGCAGGGGTCCCGCACTGAAGCTTTCTTT. Its protein product is CASSMQGSRTEAFF. The chain uses TRBV7-9 and TRBJ1-1; D is perhaps TRBD1 (6 bases). The CDR3 is 14 amino acids. Germline-derived CDR1 and CDR2 are SEHNR and FQNEAQ (reference sequence). V lost 5 bases and J lost 4, with 14 bases in between.

The chain employs TRBV20-1 and TRBJ2-2, with D uncertain. V lost 0 bases to trimming and J lost 4 bases, with 12 bases between them. Germline assignment: CDR1 DFQATT and CDR2 SNEGSKA (reference sequence). CDR3 size: 15 residues. As DNA, the CDR3 is TGCAGTGCTAGAGATCCCACCTTTTCCACCGGGGAGCTGTTTTTT. It is translated as CSARDPTFSTGELFF.

This clonotype was observed a few times. This rearrangement joins TRBV7-2 to TRBJ1-2; 7 bases are shared with TRBD1. Germline-derived CDR1 and CDR2 are SGHTA and FQGNSA. This CDR3 comprises 13 residues. V was pared by 3 bases and J by 7 bases, with 5 bases of the junction left unmatched. The CDR3 loop is CASSFGAGGGYTF. The CDR3 DNA follows: TGTGCCAGCAGCTTTGGGGCAGGGGGTGGCTACACCTTC. Variable domain in full (rest from reference TRBV7-2 and TRBJ1-2): GAGVSQSPSNKVTEKGKDVELRCDPISGHTALYWYRQSLGQGLEFLIYFQGNSAPDKSGLPSDRFSAERTGGSVSTLTIQRTQQEDSAVYLCASSFGAGGGYTFGSGTRLTVV.

The gene calls are TRBV20-1 and TRBJ2-7, with a tentative D call TRBD2 (5 bases). CDR1 and CDR2 (germline): DFQATT, SNEGSKA (reference sequence). The CDR3 totals 13 residues. V lost 5 bases to trimming and J lost 5 bases, with 16 bases between them. The CDR3 nucleotides are TGCAGTGCTTGGCAGGCGGGTTGGAACGAGCAGTACTTC. Translating it yields CSAWQAGWNEQYF.

In its sample, this clonotype was seen a few times. This chain joins TRBV30 and TRBJ2-1; 9 bases align to TRBD2. The trim removed 0 bases at V and 6 bases at J, leaving 6 bases unmatched. Germline V gene data show CDR1 as GTSNPN and CDR2 as SVGIG (reference sequence). The CDR3 contains 15 residues. CDR3 amino acids: CAWSVRGRATNEQFF. Written as DNA, the CDR3 is TGTGCCTGGAGTGTACGCGGGAGGGCCACCAATGAGCAGTTCTTC.

The V call is TRBV4-1, the J call TRBJ2-7; 8 positions agree with TRBD1. Unmatched junction bases numbered 5, after V lost 1 base and J lost 3 bases. In germline, CDR1 is MGHRA, CDR2 YSYEKL. This CDR3 is 15 amino acids long. The CDR3 bases are TGCGCCAGCAGCCAAGTGGGACAGGCCTACTACGAGCAGTACTTC. Its protein is CASSQVGQAYYEQYF.

The CDR3 is CASSKAAENIQYF. The DNA of the CDR3 is TGTGCCAGCAGCAAAGCGGCCGAAAACATTCAGTACTTC. This chain connects TRBV21-1 to TRBJ2-4. TRBV21-1 corresponds to a pseudogene. This CDR3 spans 13 amino acids.

This clonotype has at least ten counts. CDR3 protein: CASTIPGQGYEQYF. As DNA, the CDR3 is TGTGCCAGCACCATTCCGGGACAGGGCTACGAGCAGTACTTC. The J gene is TRBJ2-7, the V gene TRBV9; the match to TRBD1 covers 9 bases. V gave up 6 bases and J gave up 3 bases; unmatched junction bases: 7. Germline-derived CDR1 and CDR2 are SGDLS and YYNGEE. This CDR3 has 14 residues.

This chain joins TRBV10-3 and TRBJ2-4; tentatively, D is TRBD2 (6 bases). The CDR3 consists of 15 residues. The germline gives CDR1 ENHRY, CDR2 SYGVKD. The V and J ends lost 6 bases and 13 bases respectively, with 25 bases between them. The CDR3 spells CAIRSGEKDYREQYF. The CDR3 nucleotides are TGTGCCATCAGATCGGGGGAAAAGGACTATAGGGAGCAGTACTTC.

Turning to this clonotype: This may be a read error: a much more frequent sequence differs by one nucleotide. The chain is built from TRBV15 and TRBJ1-2, with D possibly being TRBD1 (5 bases). CDR1 and CDR2 (germline): LNHNV, YYDKDF (reference sequence). Trimming stripped 0 bases from V and 6 bases from J, with 17 bases between. There are 16 residues in the CDR3. CDR3 bases: TGTGCCACCAGCAGAGATATGGGAGGGGACCTTAATGGCTACACCTTC. Its protein product is CATSRDMGGDLNGYTF.

The chain is built from TRBV29-1 and TRBJ2-3, with a possible D match to TRBD1 (5 bases). CDR3 length: 12 amino acids. V was pared by 8 bases and J by 3 bases, with 12 bases between. CDR1 is SQVTM, CDR2 ANQGSEA, per germline. The CDR3 spells CSSWGRTDTQYF. The CDR3, as DNA: TGCAGCTCTTGGGGCCGGACAGATACGCAGTATTTT.

J is TRBJ2-4 and V is TRBV5-5, with a weak D call TRBD2 (6 bases). The DNA end favors TRBJ2-7, so the J call may be wrong. Per germline, CDR1 SGHKS and CDR2 YYEKEE (reference sequence). The CDR3 is 15 residues long. CDR3 residues: CASSPLVAASYEQYF. As DNA, the CDR3 is TGTGCCAGCAGCCCCTTAGTAGCGGCATCCTACGAGCAGTACTTC.

CDR3 DNA: TGCGCCAGCAGCTTGGACAGGGCGAGTGTGGACACTGAAGCTTTCTTT. It codes for CASSLDRASVDTEAFF. The gene calls are TRBV5-1 and TRBJ1-1; weak D call: TRBD1 (6 bases). Germline values: CDR1 SGHRS, CDR2 YFSETQ. The CDR3 totals 16 residues. Trimming took 0 bases from V and 3 from J, leaving 15 bases between them.

The genes are TRBV27 and TRBJ1-1; D is unresolved. V was trimmed by 8 bases and J by 3 bases, leaving 10 bases between them. There are 12 residues in the CDR3. The germline CDR1 and CDR2 sequences are MNHEY and SMNVEV (reference sequence). CDR3 loop: CASRERDTEAFF. DNA for the CDR3: TGTGCCAGCCGCGAGAGAGACACTGAAGCTTTCTTT.

V is TRBV28 and J is TRBJ2-7, with a possible D match to TRBD1 (5 bases). V dropped 3 bases and J dropped 3 bases, with 12 bases sitting between them. This CDR3 region has 14 residues. Germline V gene lookup returns CDR1 MDHEN and CDR2 SYDVKM. CDR3 residues: CASSFMTAYYEQYF. CDR3 bases: TGTGCCAGCAGTTTTATGACAGCCTACTACGAGCAGTACTTC.

This chain connects TRBV29-1 to TRBJ1-1; D not resolved. Germline CDR1 reads SQVTM; CDR2 reads ANQGSEA. This CDR3 comprises 13 residues. Trimming shortened V by 5 bases and J by 3 bases, and 13 bases separated the two germline ends. CDR3 nucleotide sequence: TGCAGCGTTTCTAGGATCCAAGACACTGAAGCTTTCTTT. Its translation: CSVSRIQDTEAFF.

Many counts were recorded for this clonotype. The V and J genes are TRBV18 and TRBJ2-5; the D is unclear. Trimming shortened V by 3 bases and J by 6 bases, and 8 bases separated the two germline ends. The CDR3 loop spans 12 amino acids. Germline V lookup: CDR1 KGHSH, CDR2 LQKENI. The CDR3 spells CASSPEDKTQYF. CDR3 coding DNA: TGTGCCAGCTCACCCGAGGATAAGACCCAGTACTTC.

There are many counts of this clonotype. The chain links TRBV21-1 to TRBJ2-5. TRBV21-1 is noted as a pseudogene. The CDR3 has 14 amino acids. CDR3: CASSTTGRQETQYF. Written as DNA, the CDR3 is TGTGCCAGCAGCACCACTGGAAGGCAAGAGACCCAGTACTTC.

This chain links TRBV5-1 with TRBJ2-5; D perhaps matches TRBD1 (5 bases). This CDR3 comprises 15 residues. Germline V gives CDR1 SGHRS, CDR2 YFSETQ. V lost 3 bases and J 5 bases, leaving 17 bases between the germline ends. This chain's CDR3 is CASSSTPGYRETQYF. CDR3 nucleotides: TGCGCCAGCAGCTCCACTCCAGGGTACCGCGAGACCCAGTACTTC.

The sample holds a few counts of this clonotype. This chain connects TRBV20-1 to TRBJ2-5; the D gene could be TRBD1 or TRBD2 (6 bases each). The germline V gene encodes CDR1 DFQATT and CDR2 SNEGSKA (reference sequence). The CDR3 runs 15 residues. V dropped 2 bases and J dropped 5 bases, with 18 bases sitting between them. CDR3 in amino acids: CSARRNGGQGETQYF. The CDR3 DNA sequence: TGCAGTGCTAGACGTAACGGGGGTCAGGGGGAGACCCAGTACTTC.

This clonotype has ten or more counts. This sequence joins TRBV7-2 and TRBJ2-3; D is perhaps TRBD2 (6 bases). CDR1 and CDR2 (germline): SGHTA, FQGNSA. V was shortened by 5 bases and J by 1 base, with 13 bases between the two germline ends. CDR3 length: 15 amino acids. This CDR3 reads CASSPGGYRTDTQYF. The CDR3 DNA reads TGTGCCAGCAGCCCTGGGGGGTACCGCACAGATACGCAGTATTTT.